A selection of T cell receptor beta chains follows, all from one sample in a study of CD8 T cells in Susac syndrome. Each CDR3 protein is one row after TCRdb ran MiXCR on the immunoSEQ multiplex PCR reads. Of 160,000 or so distinct CDR3 sequences in the sample, around 95% are singletons; the top ten hold just over 0.13%. Sequenced input: CD4+ T cells from PBMCs. These receptors came from a human donor in good health. Each CDR3 is given with its conserved first and last residue. Fields, in order: clone size, V gene, D gene, J gene, CDR3 DNA, CDR3 protein. A D gene is named only where the DNA matches it firmly. Only some rows state a clone size, as once, few, many or a class for expanded clones.

clone size: -
V gene: TRBV9
D gene: -
J gene: TRBJ2-7
CDR3 DNA: TGTGCCAGCAGCGTAGGGCAAGAAGGGGAGCAGTACTTC
CDR3 protein: CASSVGQEGEQYF

clone size: -
V gene: TRBV9
D gene: TRBD2
J gene: TRBJ2-5
CDR3 DNA: TGTGCCAGCAGCGTAGACAGCGGGGGGGCCCGAGAGACCCAGTACTTC
CDR3 protein: CASSVDSGGARETQYF

clone size: -
V gene: TRBV18
D gene: -
J gene: TRBJ1-6
CDR3 DNA: TGTGCCAGCTCACCGCGACAGGACGATTCACCCCTCCACTTT
CDR3 protein: CASSPRQDDSPLHF

clone size: -
V gene: TRBV9
D gene: -
J gene: TRBJ1-2
CDR3 DNA: TGTGCCAGCAGCCAAAGCACGGTGGGTGGCTACACCTTC
CDR3 protein: CASSQSTVGGYTF

clone size: -
V gene: TRBV7-7
D gene: -
J gene: TRBJ2-7
CDR3 DNA: TGTGCCAGCAGTCTTGACAAGAGCTCCTACGAGCAGTACTTC
CDR3 protein: CASSLDKSSYEQYF

clone size: -
V gene: TRBV20-1
D gene: -
J gene: TRBJ2-1
CDR3 DNA: TGCAGTGCCCCGTCGAGGACTAATGAGCAGTTCTTC
CDR3 protein: CSAPSRTNEQFF

clone size: -
V gene: TRBV9
D gene: -
J gene: TRBJ1-4
CDR3 DNA: TGTGCCAGCAGCCCCCCGGGGATTAATGAAAAACTGTTTTTT
CDR3 protein: CASSPPGINEKLFF

clone size: -
V gene: TRBV4-2
D gene: -
J gene: TRBJ1-1
CDR3 DNA: TGTGCCAGCAGCCTCGGACAGATCCCGAACACTGAAGCTTTCTTT
CDR3 protein: CASSLGQIPNTEAFF

clone size: -
V gene: TRBV5-1
D gene: TRBD1
J gene: TRBJ2-7
CDR3 DNA: TGCGCCAGCAAACTGGCGAGACAGGGCCAATCCTACGAGCAGTACTTC
CDR3 protein: CASKLARQGQSYEQYF

clone size: -
V gene: TRBV2
D gene: -
J gene: TRBJ1-5
CDR3 DNA: TGTGCCAGCAGGGACAGCCCCAATCAGCCCCAGCATTTT
CDR3 protein: CASRDSPNQPQHF

clone size: -
V gene: TRBV12-3/TRBV12-4
D gene: -
J gene: TRBJ1-6
CDR3 DNA: TGTGCCAGCAGCCCACAGGCAGATTCACCCCTCCACTTT
CDR3 protein: CASSPQADSPLHF

clone size: -
V gene: TRBV23-1
D gene: -
J gene: TRBJ2-7
CDR3 DNA: TGCGCCAGCAAACCCCCCGGGCCGAGGCTGGAGCAGTACTTC
CDR3 protein: CASKPPGPRLEQYF

clone size: -
V gene: TRBV19
D gene: -
J gene: TRBJ2-6
CDR3 DNA: TGTGCCAGTAGTACTGGGAACTCTGGGGCCAACGTCCTGACTTTC
CDR3 protein: CASSTGNSGANVLTF

clone size: -
V gene: TRBV5-6
D gene: TRBD2
J gene: TRBJ2-7
CDR3 DNA: TGTGCCAGCAGCCAGGGACTAGCGGGGCGCTACGAGCAGTACTTC
CDR3 protein: CASSQGLAGRYEQYF

clone size: -
V gene: TRBV20-1
D gene: -
J gene: TRBJ1-5
CDR3 DNA: TGCAGTGCGGCCCCGGCGGGGAGGTTGGAGCAGCCCCAGCATTTT
CDR3 protein: CSAAPAGRLEQPQHF

clone size: -
V gene: TRBV29-1
D gene: TRBD1
J gene: TRBJ2-7
CDR3 DNA: TGCAGCGTTGGAGACCGGGACAGGCGTTACGAGCAGTACTTC
CDR3 protein: CSVGDRDRRYEQYF

clone size: -
V gene: TRBV9
D gene: -
J gene: TRBJ2-2
CDR3 DNA: TGTGCCAGCAGCGTAGGTCCAGGGGACACCGGGGAGCTGTTTTTT
CDR3 protein: CASSVGPGDTGELFF

clone size: once
V gene: TRBV4-1
D gene: TRBD2
J gene: TRBJ2-6
CDR3 DNA: TGCGCCAGCAGCCAAGAAACTAGCGGCTTCTCTGGGGCCAACGTCCTGACTTTC
CDR3 protein: CASSQETSGFSGANVLTF

clone size: once
V gene: TRBV29-1
D gene: -
J gene: TRBJ1-1
CDR3 DNA: TGCAGCGTTGCCTGGGTGAACACTGAAGCTTTCTTT
CDR3 protein: CSVAWVNTEAFF

clone size: -
V gene: TRBV7-2
D gene: -
J gene: TRBJ1-1
CDR3 DNA: TGTGCCAGCAGCTTAGAGCAGCGGGGGCGGACTGAAGCTTTCTTT
CDR3 protein: CASSLEQRGRTEAFF

clone size: -
V gene: TRBV9
D gene: TRBD2
J gene: TRBJ2-1
CDR3 DNA: TGTGCCAGCAGCGTAGGGGCTAGCGGGAATGAGCAGTTCTTC
CDR3 protein: CASSVGASGNEQFF

clone size: -
V gene: TRBV7-2
D gene: -
J gene: TRBJ1-1
CDR3 DNA: TGTGCCAGCAGCGGACGGGGGGAGCCCGAAGCTTTCTTT
CDR3 protein: CASSGRGEPEAFF